This TCR beta chain was retrieved from a study of shared clonotypes between healthy human individuals. Study observations and caveats: Naive CD4 clonotype sharing across a handful of donors was approximately 5%. Clonotypes shared by all four sorted-subset donors had higher generation probabilities than non-shared clonotypes. The genetic and exposure-history diversity represented was limited by few donors.

Method: immunoSEQ multiplex PCR; TCRdb's copy keeps in-frame clones and lacks some. Of approximately 2,300,000 clones in the sample, around 93% are singletons; the top ten hold 0.37%. This clone was detected a few times. Its antigen is still unknown. Other DNA sequences from this sample encode an identical CDR3 as well. Trimming took off 2 bases at V and 3 bases at J, with 4 bases between the two ends. CDR1 is GTSNPN and CDR2 is SVGIG in the germline V gene (reference sequence). The CDR3 sequence is 11 residues long. CD45RA+ naive and CD45RA-negative memory subsets were separated from CD4+ cells. This receptor was obtained from a man aged 18 to 30 in good health. Some clones in this sample may be carry-over from other donors' samples. Sequenced sample: naive CD4+ T cells from PBMCs. The subset: CD45RA+ positively selected. The J gene is TRBJ2-5, the V gene TRBV30, with unresolved D. CDR3 protein: CAWSNKETQYF. Here the CDR3 DNA reads TGTGCCTGGAGTAACAAAGAGACCCAGTACTTC.